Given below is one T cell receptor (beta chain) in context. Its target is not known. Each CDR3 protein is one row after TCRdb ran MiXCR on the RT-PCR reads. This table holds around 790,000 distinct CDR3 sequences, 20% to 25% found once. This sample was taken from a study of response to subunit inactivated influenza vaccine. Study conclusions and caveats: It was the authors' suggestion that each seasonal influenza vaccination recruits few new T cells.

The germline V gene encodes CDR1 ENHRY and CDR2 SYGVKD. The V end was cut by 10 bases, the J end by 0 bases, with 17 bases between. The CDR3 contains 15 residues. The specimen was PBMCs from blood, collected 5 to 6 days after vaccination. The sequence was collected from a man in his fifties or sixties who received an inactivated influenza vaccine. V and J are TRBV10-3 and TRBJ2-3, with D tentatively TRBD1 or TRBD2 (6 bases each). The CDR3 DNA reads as TGTGCCACGTCTTCCGGGGGCCAGAGCACAGATACGCAGTATTTT. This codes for CATSSGGQSTDTQYF.